This T cell receptor (beta chain) is from a study of cytomegalovirus exposure and HLA in healthy donors. General study results and limits: The authors listed around 150 TCR beta chains as cytomegalovirus-associated. Cytomegalovirus status was reportedly diagnosed by the classifier with high specificity and sensitivity.

It was with 60 Vbeta and 13 Jbeta primers that the PCR ran. The table came from immunoSEQ multiplex PCR; TCRdb's copy has only in-frame clones and leaves some out. The sample records around 200,000 clones, 65% to 80% being singletons. Germline CDR1 is SGDLS and CDR2 is YYNGEE. V was cut by 5 bases and J by 0 bases, with 8 bases left in between. The CDR3 has 13 residues. A note on this clone: What it binds is unknown.

This receptor was obtained from a man between 50 and 59 years old in good health and CMV-seronegative. The V and J genes are TRBV9 and TRBJ1-1; D gene ambiguous. Sequencing was carried out using PBMCs. The chain's CDR3 is CASSSQLNTEAFF. CDR3 sequence (DNA): TGTGCCAGCAGTTCGCAGTTGAACACTGAAGCTTTCTTT.